The entry below gives a single T cell receptor beta chain sequence along with its context. The data originate from a study of blood T cell repertoires in COVID-19. The CDR3 covers 14 residues. Germline CDR1 reads SGHVS; CDR2 reads FNYEAQ. V lost 5 bases and J lost 15, with 22 bases in between. Some clones are missing from TCRdb's copy, which holds only in-frame ones; the method was immunoSEQ multiplex PCR. The table shows about 210,000 clones, with around 82% occurring only once. The source is a man aged 25 to 40 with acute COVID-19. The chain employs TRBV7-6 and TRBJ1-4; weak D call: TRBD1 (5 bases). Sequences were obtained from PBMCs or T cells enriched from blood (not recorded which). The CDR3: CASSPLAGGKAMFF. CDR3 coding DNA: TGTGCCAGCAGCCCTCTGGCCGGGGGGAAAGCTATGTTTTTT.